A single sample is the source of the 6 T cell receptor beta chains below, sequenced in a study of cytomegalovirus exposure and HLA in healthy donors. Primers for the PCR totalled 60 Vbeta and 13 Jbeta. The repertoire was sequenced with immunoSEQ multiplex PCR; TCRdb's copy has only in-frame clones and lacks some. The table shows some 160,000 clones, with roughly 80% occurring only once. What was sequenced was PBMCs. Receptor source: a male donor in good health and CMV-seronegative.

The chain is built from TRBV10-3 and TRBJ1-6; no definite D call. The CDR3 loop spans 14 amino acids. The V gene's germline CDR1 is ENHRY and CDR2 SYGVKD. Trimming removed 5 bases from V and 9 bases from J, with 14 bases in between. The DNA of the CDR3 is TGTGCCATCAGTAAGGAACGGGAGGGTTCACCCCTCCACTTT. This sequence encodes CAISKEREGSPLHF.

This clone appeared a few times. The chain has TRBV10-2 and TRBJ1-1, with unresolved D. Looked up from germline, CDR1 is WSHSY and CDR2 is SAAADI. Trimming pared 6 bases from V and 5 bases from J, leaving 16 bases between. This CDR3 contains 14 residues. Written as DNA, the CDR3 is TGCGCCAGCAGCGACCAGGTAGGAGGGACTGAAGCTTTCTTT. This sequence encodes CASSDQVGGTEAFF.

V is TRBV7-2 and J is TRBJ2-3; unclear D gene. V was cut by 3 bases and J by 0 bases, with 22 bases left in between. This CDR3 spans 19 amino acids. Looked up from germline, CDR1 is SGHTA and CDR2 is FQGNSA. In DNA form, the CDR3 reads TGTGCCAGCAGCTTCGCCCGACTCTCCAACGACCCTAGCACAGATACGCAGTATTTT. Its protein is CASSFARLSNDPSTDTQYF.

The chain couples TRBV28 to TRBJ2-7; D is ambiguous. From germline, CDR1 is MDHEN and CDR2 SYDVKM. V lost 3 bases and J lost 8, with 8 bases in between. The CDR3 loop spans 11 amino acids. The CDR3: CASSFGYKQYF. The CDR3 region has the DNA TGTGCCAGCAGTTTTGGTTACAAGCAGTACTTC.

The chain has TRBV7-9 and TRBJ2-7; weak D call: TRBD1 (6 bases). The CDR3 runs 15 residues. The germline V and J ends were trimmed by 5 bases and 1 base, with 15 bases remaining between them. Per germline, CDR1 SEHNR and CDR2 FQNEAQ (reference sequence). The CDR3 reads CASSPAGAVSYEQYF. CDR3 in DNA: TGTGCCAGCAGCCCAGCAGGGGCGGTTTCCTACGAGCAGTACTTC.

V and J are TRBV30 and TRBJ1-2; D is uncertain. Germline V gene data show CDR1 as GTSNPN and CDR2 as SVGIG (reference sequence). This CDR3 region has 14 residues. V lost 4 bases and J 1 base, leaving 13 bases between the germline ends. CDR3 bases: TGTGCCTGGACGGGGAGCAACAATAACTATGGCTACACCTTC. Translating it yields CAWTGSNNNYGYTF.